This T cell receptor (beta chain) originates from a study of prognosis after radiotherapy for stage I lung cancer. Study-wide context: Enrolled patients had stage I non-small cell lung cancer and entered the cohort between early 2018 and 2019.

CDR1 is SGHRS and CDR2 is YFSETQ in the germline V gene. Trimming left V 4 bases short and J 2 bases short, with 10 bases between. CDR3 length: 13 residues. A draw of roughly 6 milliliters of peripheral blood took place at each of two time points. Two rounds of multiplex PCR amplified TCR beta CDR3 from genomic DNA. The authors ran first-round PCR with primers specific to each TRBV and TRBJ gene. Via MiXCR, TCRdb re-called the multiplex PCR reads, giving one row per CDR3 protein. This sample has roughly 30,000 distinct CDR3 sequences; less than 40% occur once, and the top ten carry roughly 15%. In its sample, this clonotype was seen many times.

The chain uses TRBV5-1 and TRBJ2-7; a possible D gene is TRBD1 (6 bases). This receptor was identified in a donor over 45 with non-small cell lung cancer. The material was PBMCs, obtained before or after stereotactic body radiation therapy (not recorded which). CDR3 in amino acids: CASSPDSPYEQYF. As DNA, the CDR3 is TGCGCCAGCAGCCCGGACAGTCCCTACGAGCAGTACTTC.